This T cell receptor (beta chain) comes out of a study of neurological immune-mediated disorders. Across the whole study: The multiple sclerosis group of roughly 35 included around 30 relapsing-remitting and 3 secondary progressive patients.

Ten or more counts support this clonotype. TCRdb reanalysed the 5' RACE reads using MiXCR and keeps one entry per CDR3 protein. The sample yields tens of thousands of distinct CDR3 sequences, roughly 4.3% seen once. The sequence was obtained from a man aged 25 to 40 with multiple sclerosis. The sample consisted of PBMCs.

The CDR3 DNA reads as TGTGCCACCAGCAGAGTGTACGGGGGAGAGGAGACCCAGTACTTC. Protein: CATSRVYGGEETQYF. This sequence joins TRBV15 and TRBJ2-5; possible D gene TRBD2, 6 bases. The CDR3 covers 15 residues. Trimming removed 1 base from V and 5 bases from J, with 14 bases in between. Looked up from germline, CDR1 is LNHNV and CDR2 is YYDKDF (reference sequence).